The 5 T cell receptor beta chains reported below all come from one sample, sequenced in a study of OX40 agonist ivuxolimab in advanced cancers. Clones were sequenced by immunoSEQ multiplex PCR, and TCRdb holds only the in-frame ones, with some missing. The sample shows about 74,000 clones, 80% to 85% of them seen only once. The source was CD4+ or CD8+ T cells sorted from blood, collected in a trial of the OX40 agonist ivuxolimab. Receptors were obtained from an adult with an advanced solid tumor such as melanoma, head and neck, liver or kidney cancer.

The chain employs TRBV10-2 and TRBJ2-1; TRBD2 might be the D (5 bases). Trimming removed 3 bases at V and 7 bases at J, with 16 bases between. Per germline, CDR1 WSHSY and CDR2 SAAADI. The CDR3 length is 15 residues. The CDR3 loop reads CASSDFGLPGNEQFF. CDR3 nucleotides: TGCGCCAGCAGTGATTTCGGGCTACCGGGGAATGAGCAGTTCTTC.

The chain couples TRBV7-9 to TRBJ2-2, with D perhaps matching TRBD1 (6 bases). Deletions cut 6 bases from V and 6 bases from J, with 14 bases between. The germline V gene encodes CDR1 SEHNR and CDR2 FQNEAQ (reference sequence). This CDR3 region has 14 residues. CDR3 region: CASRIQGSPGELFF. DNA of the CDR3: TGTGCCAGCAGGATACAGGGAAGCCCCGGGGAGCTGTTTTTT.

The chain recombines TRBV27 with TRBJ2-6, with TRBD2 matching over 8 bases. V lost 8 bases, J lost 0 bases, and 12 bases stayed unmatched. Germline V CDR1 and CDR2: MNHEY, SMNVEV (reference sequence). This CDR3 contains 18 residues. The DNA for the CDR3 is TGTGCCAGCTCCCCGGCTAGCGGGTCGAGCTCTGGGGCCAACGTCCTGACTTTC. Its protein product is CASSPASGSSSGANVLTF.

This clone was detected once. The chain employs TRBV7-6 and TRBJ2-3, with 7 nucleotides matching TRBD1. There are 15 residues in the CDR3. The V gene end was trimmed by 5 bases and the J gene end by 2 bases; junction bases not matched to a gene: 7. CDR1 is SGHVS, CDR2 FNYEAQ, per germline. CDR3 region: CASSAQQGYTDTQYF. The CDR3 DNA sequence: TGTGCCAGCAGCGCCCAACAGGGGTACACAGATACGCAGTATTTT.

This sequence joins TRBV6-5 and TRBJ1-2; D call uncertain. Per the germline V gene, CDR1 is MNHEY and CDR2 is SVGAGI. Trimming shortened V by 2 bases and J by 2 bases, and 12 bases separated the two germline ends. The CDR3 length is 15 residues. The CDR3 DNA sequence: TGTGCCAGCAGTTACATACCCGGGCGAAACTATGGCTACACCTTC. This gives the protein CASSYIPGRNYGYTF.